This T cell receptor beta chain was sequenced during a study of T-cell reconstitution after alpha-beta-depleted transplantation in children. General study findings and limits: After transplant, at about two months, alpha-beta T cells were reportedly derived from several hundred expanded graft clones. Some patients' high day-60 TCRbeta diversity was traced to surviving recipient T cells and thymic progenitors.

TCRbeta library preparation incorporated unique molecular identifiers. One entry per CDR3 protein results from TCRdb running MiXCR on the PCR reads. The sample shows hundreds of thousands of distinct CDR3 sequences, around 13% of them seen only once. This CDR3 has 15 amino acids. V lost 3 bases to trimming and J lost 2 bases; unmatched junction nucleotides: 2. CDR1 and CDR2 (germline): SGDLS, YYNGEE. This clonotype was seen many times. Its antigen is not identified. This receptor was obtained from a girl aged 2 to 9 with congenital amegakaryocytic thrombocytopenia, due to receive a stem cell transplant. This sample comprised PBMCs, obtained before TCRalphabeta/CD19-depleted stem cell transplant. The chain employs TRBV9 and TRBJ2-1; 10 bases fit TRBD2. CDR3 amino acids: CASSEGLATYNEQFF. CDR3 sequence (DNA): TGTGCCAGCAGCGAGGGACTAGCGACCTACAATGAGCAGTTCTTC.